This T cell receptor beta chain came from a study of shared clonotypes between healthy human individuals. V lost 0 bases and J lost 7, with 8 bases in between. There are 12 residues in the CDR3. Germline assignment: CDR1 SGHRS and CDR2 YFSETQ. General study findings and limits: Among donors, clonotype sharing was expected to be affected by sequencing depth. Clonotype sharing across a few donors was observed for around 4.8% of naive CD4 clonotypes.

How the authors handled the data: Junction-only sequences without quality scores were provided by ImmunoSEQ, so filtering was different. Clones were read by immunoSEQ multiplex PCR, and TCRdb kept only the in-frame ones, dropping some. The DNA gave D and trimming, while V, J and clone size come from that table. Of some 1,100,000 clones in the sample, around 78% were seen once. This clone was found once. The antigen remains unidentified. Everyone who donated was a Caucasian adult who lived in Nashville, Tennessee. The receptor was derived from a man in his late teens or twenties in good health. Some clones in this sample may be carry-over from other donors' samples. Sequences were obtained from memory CD4+ T cells from PBMCs. Subset denoted: CD45RA-negative fraction. V is TRBV5-1 and J is TRBJ2-7; D unresolved. The CDR3 sequence: CASSLADGEQYF. In DNA form, the CDR3 reads TGCGCCAGCAGCTTGGCCGACGGGGAGCAGTACTTC. The full variable domain, its missing parts supplied by reference TRBV5-1 and TRBJ2-7, is KAGVTQTPRYLIKTRGQQVTLSCSPISGHRSVSWYQQTPGQGLQFLFEYFSETQRNKGNFPGRFSGRQFSNSRSEMNVSTLELGDSALYLCASSLADGEQYFGPGTRLTVT.